This TCR beta chain derives from a study of blood T cell repertoires in COVID-19 (dated by TCRdb to 2020 to 2022). With regard to the full study: Samples covering the acute and convalescent phases of COVID-19 were provided by collaborators in the United States, Italy and Spain. The repertoires were made available in a free public database intended to serve as a resource for research on the immune response to SARS-CoV-2. A de-identified subject ID, COVID-19 status, age in years and sex were almost always included in the sample metadata. Subjects who had been exposed to COVID-19, were actively infected with it, or had recovered from it provided the deeply sampled blood TCRbeta repertoires that made up the dataset. Where available, HLA class I and class II types were taken from metadata supplied by the sample provider and were not determined by assay-based typing. The prospective study material was composed of cDNA or gDNA derived from T cells, B-cell-depleted T cells, or PBMCs. Samples came from the ongoing ImmuneRACE study (first 160 participants) plus 1,254 subjects from 6 global collaborators.

From the cysteine up to the phenylalanine, the CDR3 has a length of 14 residues. The only DNA kept is the CDR3, 42 bases in frame from the first base. CDR1 and CDR2 are drawn from the germline V gene: SNHLY, FYNNEI. General conclusions and limits of the study: The amount of clinical and demographic metadata varied by source and participant and was provided uncurated.

TCRbeta CDR3 regions were amplified from genomic DNA using the immunoSEQ Assay, a bias-controlled multiplex PCR. From the authors' description of their analysis: The number of nucleated cells in each sample was estimated from the amplification of reference gene primers within the assay. Sequence reads were collapsed and filtered to measure the absolute abundance of every unique TCRbeta CDR3 rearrangement. For each sample, productive Simpson clonality was calculated as the square root of Simpson's diversity index over productive rearrangements. TCRdb's version of the immuneACCESS table is confined to in-frame rearrangements and falls short of the full clone set. An unresolved V gene accounts for under half of the shortfall where checked; the remainder is of unknown origin. The V and J calls and the clone size are those of that table, but D and trimming were determined from the DNA. For this sample there are 380,000 or so clones; roughly 86% appear just once. Clones ranked in the top ten supply 1.1% of the sample.

Worth noting for this clone: Its binding antigen is unknown. The junction and the germline gene differ at one end; a read error may be behind it.

Collaborating institutions collected whole blood in K2EDTA tubes following their own protocols. For TCRbeta analysis, collaborators shipped samples as frozen whole blood, isolated PBMCs, or DNA extracted from either of those sample types. Recombination linked TRBV2 to TRBJ1-4; 7 bases in the junction line up with TRBD1. The TCR originated in a human donor with acute or convalescent COVID-19. The donor label of this sample is uncertain. Sequenced sample: peripheral blood. The nucleotide sequence is given as TGTGCCAGCAGCGAAGACAGGGTTGGGGAAAAACTGTTTTTT. It codes for CASSEDRVGEKLFF.